The next 24 T cell receptor beta chains were all read from a single sample in a study of identical twins. MiXCR, run by TCRdb on the 5' RACE reads, gives a single entry per CDR3 protein. The data hold around 370,000 distinct CDR3 sequences, with approximately 9.1% observed a single time. Sequencing was done on a sample of naive T cells sorted from blood. The receptors originated from a woman between 50 and 59 years old in good health.

This clonotype was detected a few times. This chain uses TRBV12-3 or TRBV12-4 with TRBJ2-1, with D possibly matching TRBD1 (6 bases). The CDR3 consists of 14 residues. Trimming left V 8 bases short and J 3 bases short, with 14 bases between. CDR3 loop: CASGGSGIYNEQFF. The CDR3 DNA reads TGTGCCAGCGGGGGCTCGGGGATCTACAATGAGCAGTTCTTC.

Ten or more counts support this clonotype. V is TRBV29-1 and J is TRBJ2-1; D could derive from TRBD1 or TRBD2 (5 bases each). The CDR3 is made up of 14 amino acids. Trimming removed 3 bases from V and 3 bases from J, with 12 bases in between. The germline gives CDR1 SQVTM, CDR2 ANQGSEA. The CDR3 coding sequence is TGCAGCGTTGAGGGGGACGGATACTACAATGAGCAGTTCTTC. It codes for CSVEGDGYYNEQFF.

In this sample, this clonotype turned up many times. This rearrangement joins TRBV7-9 to TRBJ2-5; D gene uncertain. The germline V gene has CDR1 SEHNR and CDR2 FQNEAQ (reference sequence). The CDR3 is 13 amino acids. Trimming took off 5 bases at V and 1 base at J, with 8 bases between the two ends. In DNA, the CDR3 is TGTGCCAGCAGCCCCGTATCCCAAGAGACCCAGTACTTC. Translation gives CASSPVSQETQYF.

This chain links TRBV2 with TRBJ2-1; 7 positions agree with TRBD2. Germline V gives CDR1 SNHLY, CDR2 FYNNEI. J was trimmed by 5 bases and V by 7 bases; bases with no gene match: 8. This CDR3 region has 14 residues. The CDR3 DNA follows: TGTGCCAGCACCGGACTAGAGGTCAACAATGAGCAGTTCTTC. It codes for CASTGLEVNNEQFF.

This clonotype was recorded many times. This chain connects TRBV20-1 to TRBJ2-7; 7 nucleotides line up with TRBD2. Trimming took 0 bases from V and 5 from J; bases not matched to a gene: 10. The germline V gene encodes CDR1 DFQATT and CDR2 SNEGSKA (reference sequence). This CDR3 spans 15 amino acids. The CDR3 here is CSARDPGGLPDEQYF. Written as DNA, the CDR3 is TGCAGTGCTAGAGATCCCGGGGGACTACCTGACGAGCAGTACTTC.

The V call is TRBV5-1, the J call TRBJ2-4, with TRBD1 as a possible D gene (6 bases). This CDR3 spans 18 amino acids. Deletions cut 4 bases from V and 0 bases from J, with 20 bases between. The germline gives CDR1 SGHRS, CDR2 YFSETQ. Here the CDR3 reads CASSINPGQLGAKNIQYF. The CDR3, as DNA: TGCGCCAGCAGCATCAATCCGGGACAACTAGGAGCCAAAAACATTCAGTACTTC.

The chain links TRBV5-1 to TRBJ1-5, with a weak D call TRBD1 (6 bases). The V gene lost 3 bases and the J gene lost 3 bases, with 10 bases spanning the gap. The CDR3 contains 14 residues. Germline assignment: CDR1 SGHRS and CDR2 YFSETQ. CDR3 nucleotides: TGCGCCAGCAGCTGGGGGGGGCACAATCAGCCCCAGCATTTT. Protein product: CASSWGGHNQPQHF.

In this sample, this clonotype turned up a few times. The chain couples TRBV20-1 to TRBJ2-1, with TRBD2 identical over 7 bases. Per germline, CDR1 DFQATT and CDR2 SNEGSKA (reference sequence). Losses at the gene ends were 6 bases for V and 4 bases for J; bases not matched to a gene: 12. This CDR3 is built from 15 residues. The CDR3 coding sequence is TGCAGTGCGAAATACTCCCAGGGAGGGTACAATGAGCAGTTCTTC. Translated: CSAKYSQGGYNEQFF.

This clonotype was picked up many times. V and J are TRBV29-1 and TRBJ2-3; TRBD2 matches 10 bases. This CDR3 is built from 12 residues. The germline gives CDR1 SQVTM, CDR2 ANQGSEA. V lost 4 bases, J lost 11 bases, and 6 bases stayed unmatched. The CDR3 region has the DNA TGCAGCGTTGTAGCGGGAGGCAAAATGCAGTATTTT. Translating gives CSVVAGGKMQYF.

This clonotype was picked up a small number of times. The J gene is TRBJ2-1, the V gene TRBV14; D unclear. Trimming cost V 1 base and J 9 bases, with 10 bases left between them. CDR1 is SGHDN and CDR2 is FVKESK in the germline V gene. The CDR3 contains 13 residues. The CDR3 nucleotides are TGTGCCAGCAGCCAAGTGGTTGCGGCTGAGCAGTTCTTC. Translated, it gives CASSQVVAAEQFF.

The chain carries TRBV5-1 and TRBJ1-1; tentative D call: TRBD1 (6 bases). Trimming shortened V by 4 bases and J by 0 bases, and 19 bases separated the two germline ends. Germline assignment: CDR1 SGHRS and CDR2 YFSETQ. CDR3 size: 17 residues. The CDR3 nucleotides are TGCGCCAGCAGCAGCCGCAAGGACAGTCCGTTGAACACTGAAGCTTTCTTT. Amino acids: CASSSRKDSPLNTEAFF.

At least ten counts were recorded for this clonotype. The chain couples TRBV2 to TRBJ2-2; 12 bases match TRBD2. V gave up 8 bases and J gave up 1 base; unmatched junction bases: 2. This CDR3 comprises 15 residues. Germline V lookup: CDR1 SNHLY, CDR2 FYNNEI. The CDR3 DNA follows: TGTGCCAGCTCGGGACTAGCGGGGAACACCGGGGAGCTGTTTTTT. This sequence encodes CASSGLAGNTGELFF.

A word on this clonotype: One end of the junction fails to match germline, which may point to a read error. The chain joins TRBV5-5 to TRBJ1-1, with a weak D call TRBD1 (6 bases). The CDR3 contains 14 residues. CDR1 is SGHKS and CDR2 is YYEKEE in the germline V gene (reference sequence). The chain's CDR3 is CASSPWGANPEAFF. The CDR3 nucleotides are TGTGCCAGCAGCCCCTGGGGGGCGAACCCTGAAGCTTTCTTT.

The chain is built from TRBV10-3 and TRBJ2-7; TRBD1 aligns across 7 bases. J lost 3 bases, V lost 2 bases, and 4 bases had no gene match. The V gene's germline CDR1 is ENHRY and CDR2 SYGVKD. The length of the CDR3 is 14 residues. CDR3 amino acids: CAISEPGQSYEQYF. The CDR3 nucleotides are TGTGCCATCAGTGAGCCGGGACAGAGCTACGAGCAGTACTTC.

This clonotype was found a few times. The chain is built from TRBV19 and TRBJ1-1; D is unresolved. The germline gives CDR1 LNHDA, CDR2 SQIVND (reference sequence). V was shortened by 1 base and J by 4 bases, with 7 bases between the two germline ends. This CDR3 region has 13 residues. This chain's CDR3 is CASSIGLTTEAFF. For the CDR3, the DNA is TGTGCCAGTAGTATAGGTCTTACCACTGAAGCTTTCTTT.

The V and J genes are TRBV3-1 and TRBJ2-3; the D is unclear. Trimming shortened V by 0 bases and J by 4 bases, and 11 bases separated the two germline ends. This CDR3 is 15 amino acids long. Germline CDR1 is LGHDT and CDR2 is YNNKEL (reference sequence). The CDR3, as DNA: TGTGCCAGCAGCCAAGATGGTTGGTATCCAGATACGCAGTATTTT. Translated, it gives CASSQDGWYPDTQYF.

This clonotype was counted a few times. The CDR3 is CSVISLSGDSTDTQYF. CDR3 DNA: TGCAGCGTTATTTCCCTTAGCGGGGATAGCACAGATACGCAGTATTTT. The J gene is TRBJ2-3, the V gene TRBV29-1; 8 nucleotides align to TRBD2. CDR1 is SQVTM and CDR2 is ANQGSEA in the germline V gene. J gave up 0 bases and V 5 bases, and 10 bases lay outside the gene matches. This CDR3 has 16 amino acids.

In this sample, this clonotype turned up many times. The J gene is TRBJ2-7, the V gene TRBV29-1, with 11 bases identical to TRBD2. This CDR3 comprises 14 residues. Trimming took 6 bases from V and 4 from J; bases not matched to a gene: 8. Germline loops: CDR1 SQVTM, CDR2 ANQGSEA. DNA of the CDR3: TGCAGCGTGTCGACTAGCGGGGATAGATACGAGCAGTACGTC. This encodes CSVSTSGDRYEQYV.

This clonotype came up a few times. The CDR3 protein is CATSATKGVTDTQYF. The CDR3, as DNA: TGTGCCACCAGCGCGACGAAGGGGGTTACAGATACGCAGTATTTT. This rearrangement joins TRBV24-1 to TRBJ2-3, with TRBD1 as a possible D gene (6 bases). CDR1 and CDR2 (germline): KGHDR, SFDVKD. V shed 7 bases and J shed 3 bases, with 16 bases lying between them. The CDR3 is 15 amino acids.

There are a few counts of this clonotype. The gene calls are TRBV29-1 and TRBJ2-2; D gene uncertain. V was trimmed by 6 bases and J by 0 bases, leaving 14 bases between them. This CDR3 is 15 amino acids long. Germline lookup yields CDR1 SQVTM and CDR2 ANQGSEA. As DNA, the CDR3 is TGCAGCGTCGTGGGGATTTCGGCGAACACCGGGGAGCTGTTTTTT. It codes for CSVVGISANTGELFF.

V usage is TRBV20-1 and J usage is TRBJ2-1; 8 nucleotides line up with TRBD2. With 3 bases clipped from V and 3 bases from J, the junction kept 10 bases outside the gene matches. Germline CDR1 reads DFQATT; CDR2 reads SNEGSKA (reference sequence). This CDR3 region has 16 residues. CDR3 residues: CSASRLAGGDYNEQFF. The CDR3 nucleotides are TGCAGTGCTAGTCGTTTGGCGGGAGGCGACTACAATGAGCAGTTCTTC.

CDR3 protein: CASSARGGERNEQFF. The CDR3 DNA sequence: TGTGCCAGCAGCGCGAGGGGGGGCGAGCGCAATGAGCAGTTCTTC. The chain carries TRBV12-3 or TRBV12-4 and TRBJ2-1; D may be TRBD2 (7 bases). The germline V and J ends were trimmed by 6 bases and 6 bases, with 18 bases remaining between them. CDR3 size: 15 residues.

This clonotype was observed at least ten times. The chain is built from TRBV20-1 and TRBJ1-5; tentative D call: TRBD1 (5 bases). Trimming took off 3 bases at V and 3 bases at J, with 15 bases between the two ends. CDR3 length equals 15 residues. CDR1 DFQATT and CDR2 SNEGSKA come from the germline V gene (reference sequence). The CDR3 reads CSARRGASVNQPQHF. The CDR3 nucleotides read TGCAGTGCTAGGCGAGGGGCGTCGGTCAATCAGCCCCAGCATTTT.

The V call is TRBV27, the J call TRBJ1-1, with D possibly being TRBD1 (6 bases). V lost 7 bases to trimming and J lost 1 base, with 13 bases between them. The CDR3 extends over 14 amino acids. CDR1 and CDR2 (germline): MNHEY, SMNVEV (reference sequence). The CDR3 is CASTQGWGNTEAFF. The CDR3 nucleotides are TGTGCCAGCACCCAGGGGTGGGGGAACACTGAAGCTTTCTTT.